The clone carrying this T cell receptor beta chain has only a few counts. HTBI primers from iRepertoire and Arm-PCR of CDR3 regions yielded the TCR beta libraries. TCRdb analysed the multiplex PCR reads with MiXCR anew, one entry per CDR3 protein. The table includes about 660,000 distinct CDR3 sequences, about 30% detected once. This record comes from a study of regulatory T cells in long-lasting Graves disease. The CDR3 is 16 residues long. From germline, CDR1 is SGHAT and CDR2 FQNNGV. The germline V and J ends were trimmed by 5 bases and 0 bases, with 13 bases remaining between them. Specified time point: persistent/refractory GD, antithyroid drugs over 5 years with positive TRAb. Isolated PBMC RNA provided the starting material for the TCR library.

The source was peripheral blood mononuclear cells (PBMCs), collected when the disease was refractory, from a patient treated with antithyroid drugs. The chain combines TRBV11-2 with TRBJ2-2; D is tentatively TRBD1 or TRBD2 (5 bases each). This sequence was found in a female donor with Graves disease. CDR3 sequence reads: CASSPLRGSNTGELFF. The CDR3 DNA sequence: TGTGCCAGCAGCCCCCTGAGGGGATCGAACACCGGGGAGCTGTTTTTT.